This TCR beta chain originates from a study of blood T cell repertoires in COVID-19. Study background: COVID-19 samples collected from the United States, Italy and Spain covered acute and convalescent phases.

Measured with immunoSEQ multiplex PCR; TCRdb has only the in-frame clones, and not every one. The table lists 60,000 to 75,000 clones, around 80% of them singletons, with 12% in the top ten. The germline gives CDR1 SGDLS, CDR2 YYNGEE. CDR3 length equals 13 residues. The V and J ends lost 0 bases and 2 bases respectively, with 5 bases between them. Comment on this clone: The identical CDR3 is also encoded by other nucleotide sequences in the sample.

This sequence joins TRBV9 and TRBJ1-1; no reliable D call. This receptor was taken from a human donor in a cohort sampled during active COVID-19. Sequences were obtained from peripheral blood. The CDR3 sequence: CASSVALNTEAFF. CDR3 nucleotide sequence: TGTGCCAGCAGCGTAGCTCTTAACACTGAAGCTTTCTTT.